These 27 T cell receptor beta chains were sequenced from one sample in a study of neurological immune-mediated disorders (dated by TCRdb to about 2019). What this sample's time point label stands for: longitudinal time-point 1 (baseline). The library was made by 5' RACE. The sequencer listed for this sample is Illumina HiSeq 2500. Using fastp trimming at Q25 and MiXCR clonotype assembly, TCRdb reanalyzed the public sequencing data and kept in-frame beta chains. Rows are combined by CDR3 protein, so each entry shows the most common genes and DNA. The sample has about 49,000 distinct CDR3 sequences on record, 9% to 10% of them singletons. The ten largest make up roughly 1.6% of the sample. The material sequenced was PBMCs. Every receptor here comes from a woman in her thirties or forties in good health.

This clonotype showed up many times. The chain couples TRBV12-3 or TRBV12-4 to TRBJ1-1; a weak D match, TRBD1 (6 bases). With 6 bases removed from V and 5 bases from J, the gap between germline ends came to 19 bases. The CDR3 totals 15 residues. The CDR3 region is CASSGHSATGTEAFF. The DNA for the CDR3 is TGTGCCAGCAGCGGCCACAGTGCAACAGGGACTGAAGCTTTCTTT.

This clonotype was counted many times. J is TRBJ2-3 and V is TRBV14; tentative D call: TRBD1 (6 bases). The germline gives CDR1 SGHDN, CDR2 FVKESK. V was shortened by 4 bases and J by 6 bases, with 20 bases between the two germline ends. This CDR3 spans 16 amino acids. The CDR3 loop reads CASSLGTPWAVDTQYF. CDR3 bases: TGTGCCAGCAGCCTCGGGACACCTTGGGCGGTGGATACGCAGTATTTT.

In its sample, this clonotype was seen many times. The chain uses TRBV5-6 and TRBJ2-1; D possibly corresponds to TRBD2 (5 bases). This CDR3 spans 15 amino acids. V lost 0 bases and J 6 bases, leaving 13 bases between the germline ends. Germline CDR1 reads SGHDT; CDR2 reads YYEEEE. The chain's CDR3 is CASSLAGIIGNEQFF. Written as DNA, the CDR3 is TGTGCCAGCAGCTTGGCGGGGATTATCGGCAATGAGCAGTTCTTC.

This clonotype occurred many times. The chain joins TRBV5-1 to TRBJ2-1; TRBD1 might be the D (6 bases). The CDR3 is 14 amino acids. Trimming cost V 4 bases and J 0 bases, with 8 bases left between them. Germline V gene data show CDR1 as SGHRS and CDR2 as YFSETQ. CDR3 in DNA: TGCGCCAGCAGCCGGGACATCTCCTACAATGAGCAGTTCTTC. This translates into CASSRDISYNEQFF. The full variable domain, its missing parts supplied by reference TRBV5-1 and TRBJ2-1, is KAGVTQTPRYLIKTRGQQVTLSCSPISGHRSVSWYQQTPGQGLQFLFEYFSETQRNKGNFPGRFSGRQFSNSRSEMNVSTLELGDSALYLCASSRDISYNEQFFGPGTRLTVL.

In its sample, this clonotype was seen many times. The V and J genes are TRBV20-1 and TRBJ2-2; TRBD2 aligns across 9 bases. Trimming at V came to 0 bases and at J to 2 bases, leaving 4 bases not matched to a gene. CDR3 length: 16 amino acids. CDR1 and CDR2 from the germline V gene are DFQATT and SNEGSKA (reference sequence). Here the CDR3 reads CSARDSSGTNTGELFF. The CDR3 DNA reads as TGCAGTGCTAGAGATTCTAGCGGGACTAACACCGGGGAGCTGTTTTTT.

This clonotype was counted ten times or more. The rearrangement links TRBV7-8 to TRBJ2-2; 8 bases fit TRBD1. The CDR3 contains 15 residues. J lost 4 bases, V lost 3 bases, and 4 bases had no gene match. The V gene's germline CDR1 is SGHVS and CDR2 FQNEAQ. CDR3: CASSFTTGVTGELFF. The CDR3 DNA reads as TGTGCCAGCAGCTTTACGACAGGGGTCACCGGGGAGCTGTTTTTT.

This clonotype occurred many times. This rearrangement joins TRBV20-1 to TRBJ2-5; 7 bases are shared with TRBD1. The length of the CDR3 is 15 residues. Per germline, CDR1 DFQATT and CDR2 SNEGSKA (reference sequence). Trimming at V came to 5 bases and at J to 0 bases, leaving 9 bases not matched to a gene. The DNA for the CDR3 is TGCAGTGCTCCAGAGGCCAGGGGGTACCAAGAGACCCAGTACTTC. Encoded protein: CSAPEARGYQETQYF.

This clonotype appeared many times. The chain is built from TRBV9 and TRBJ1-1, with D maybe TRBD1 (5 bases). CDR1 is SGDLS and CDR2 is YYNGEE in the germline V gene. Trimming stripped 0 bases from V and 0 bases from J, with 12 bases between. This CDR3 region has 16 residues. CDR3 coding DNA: TGTGCCAGCAGCGTAGTCGGGACGGCGATGAACACTGAAGCTTTCTTT. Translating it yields CASSVVGTAMNTEAFF.

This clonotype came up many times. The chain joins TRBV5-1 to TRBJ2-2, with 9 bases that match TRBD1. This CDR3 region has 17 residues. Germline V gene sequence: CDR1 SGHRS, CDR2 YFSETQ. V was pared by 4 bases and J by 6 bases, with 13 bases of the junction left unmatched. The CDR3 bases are TGCGCCAGCAGCCCGGGACAGGGACTAATTGGAGCCGGGGAGCTGTTTTTT. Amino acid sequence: CASSPGQGLIGAGELFF. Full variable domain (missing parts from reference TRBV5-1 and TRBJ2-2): KAGVTQTPRYLIKTRGQQVTLSCSPISGHRSVSWYQQTPGQGLQFLFEYFSETQRNKGNFPGRFSGRQFSNSRSEMNVSTLELGDSALYLCASSPGQGLIGAGELFFGEGSRLTVL.

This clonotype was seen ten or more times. The CDR3 DNA follows: TGTGCCAGCTCACCACCAGATTTTAACTATGGCTACACCTTC. Translating gives CASSPPDFNYGYTF. This sequence joins TRBV18 and TRBJ1-2; D not certain. The CDR3 covers 14 residues. Deletions cut 0 bases from V and 1 base from J, with 6 bases between. Looked up from germline, CDR1 is KGHSH and CDR2 is LQKENI.

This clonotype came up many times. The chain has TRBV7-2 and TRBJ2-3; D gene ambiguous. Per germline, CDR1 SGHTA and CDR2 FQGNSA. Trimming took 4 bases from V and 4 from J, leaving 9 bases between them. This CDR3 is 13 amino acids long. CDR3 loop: CASSSGVSDTQYF. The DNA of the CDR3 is TGTGCCAGCAGCTCCGGAGTATCAGATACGCAGTATTTT.

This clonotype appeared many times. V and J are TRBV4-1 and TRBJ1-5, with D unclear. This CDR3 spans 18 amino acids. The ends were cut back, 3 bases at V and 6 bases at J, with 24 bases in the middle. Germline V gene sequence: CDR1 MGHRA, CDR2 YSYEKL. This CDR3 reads CASSQPLRHGGSFQPQHF. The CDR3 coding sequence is TGCGCCAGCAGCCAGCCCCTGCGGCATGGAGGTAGCTTTCAGCCCCAGCATTTT.

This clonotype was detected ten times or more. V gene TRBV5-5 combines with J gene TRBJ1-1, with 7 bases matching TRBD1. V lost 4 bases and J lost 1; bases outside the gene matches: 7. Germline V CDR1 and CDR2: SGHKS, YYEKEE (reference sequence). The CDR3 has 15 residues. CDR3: CASSDPGTENTEAFF. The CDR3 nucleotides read TGTGCCAGCAGCGATCCCGGGACAGAGAACACTGAAGCTTTCTTT.

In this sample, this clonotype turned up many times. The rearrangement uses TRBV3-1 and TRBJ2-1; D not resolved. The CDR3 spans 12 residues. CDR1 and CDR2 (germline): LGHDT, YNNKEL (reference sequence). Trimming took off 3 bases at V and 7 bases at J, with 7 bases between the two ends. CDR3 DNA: TGTGCCAGCAGCCACTTGTGGAATGAGCAGTTCTTC. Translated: CASSHLWNEQFF.

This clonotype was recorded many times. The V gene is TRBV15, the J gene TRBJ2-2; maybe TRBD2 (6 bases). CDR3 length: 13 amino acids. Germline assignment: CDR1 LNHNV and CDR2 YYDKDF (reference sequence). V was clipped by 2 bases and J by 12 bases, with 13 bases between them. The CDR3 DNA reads TGTGCCACCAGCAGAACACGGGACTCGCAGCTGTTTTTT. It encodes CATSRTRDSQLFF.

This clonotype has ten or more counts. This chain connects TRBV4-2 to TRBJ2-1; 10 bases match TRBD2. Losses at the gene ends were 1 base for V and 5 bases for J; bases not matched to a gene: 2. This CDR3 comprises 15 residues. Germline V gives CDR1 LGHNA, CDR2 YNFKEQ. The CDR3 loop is CASSQVLAGNNEQFF. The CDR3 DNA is TGTGCCAGCAGCCAAGTACTAGCGGGGAACAATGAGCAGTTCTTC.

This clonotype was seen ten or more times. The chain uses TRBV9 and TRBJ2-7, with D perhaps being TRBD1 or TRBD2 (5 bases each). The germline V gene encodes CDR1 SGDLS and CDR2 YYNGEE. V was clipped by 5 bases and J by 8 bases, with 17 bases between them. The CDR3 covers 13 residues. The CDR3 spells CASSANEGEKQYF. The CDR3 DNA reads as TGTGCCAGCAGTGCCAATGAAGGGGAGAAGCAGTACTTC.

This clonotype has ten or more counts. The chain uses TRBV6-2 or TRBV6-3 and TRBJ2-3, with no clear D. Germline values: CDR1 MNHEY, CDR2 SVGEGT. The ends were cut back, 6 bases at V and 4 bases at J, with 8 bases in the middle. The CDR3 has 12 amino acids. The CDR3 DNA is TGTGCCAGCAGCAGACCCCCAGATACGCAGTATTTT. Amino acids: CASSRPPDTQYF.

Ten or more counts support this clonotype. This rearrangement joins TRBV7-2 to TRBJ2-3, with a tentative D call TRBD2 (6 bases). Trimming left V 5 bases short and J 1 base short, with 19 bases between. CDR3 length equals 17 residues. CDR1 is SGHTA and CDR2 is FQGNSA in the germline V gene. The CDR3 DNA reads TGTGCCAGCAGCCCGACGGGACTGTTTCGGGGCACAGATACGCAGTATTTT. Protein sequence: CASSPTGLFRGTDTQYF.

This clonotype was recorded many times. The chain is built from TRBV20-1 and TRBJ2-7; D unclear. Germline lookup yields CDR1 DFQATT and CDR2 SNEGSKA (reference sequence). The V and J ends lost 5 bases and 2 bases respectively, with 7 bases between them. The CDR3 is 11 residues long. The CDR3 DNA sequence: TGCAGTGCTTCGACGGCCTACGAGCAGTACTTC. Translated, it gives CSASTAYEQYF.

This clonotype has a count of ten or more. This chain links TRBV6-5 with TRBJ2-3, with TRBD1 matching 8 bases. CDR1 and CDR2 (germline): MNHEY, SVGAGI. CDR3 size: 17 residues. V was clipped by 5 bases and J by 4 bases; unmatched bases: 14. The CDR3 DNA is TGTGCCAGCAGTCCACTCCACCGACAGGGGTGGCCAGATACGCAGTATTTT. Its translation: CASSPLHRQGWPDTQYF.

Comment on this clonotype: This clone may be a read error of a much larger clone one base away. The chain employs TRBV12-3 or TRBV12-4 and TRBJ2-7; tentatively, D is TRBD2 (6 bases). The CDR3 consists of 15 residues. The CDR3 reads CARSLMGSGTYEQYF. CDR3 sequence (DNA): TGTGCCAGAAGTTTAATGGGTAGCGGTACCTACGAGCAGTACTTC.

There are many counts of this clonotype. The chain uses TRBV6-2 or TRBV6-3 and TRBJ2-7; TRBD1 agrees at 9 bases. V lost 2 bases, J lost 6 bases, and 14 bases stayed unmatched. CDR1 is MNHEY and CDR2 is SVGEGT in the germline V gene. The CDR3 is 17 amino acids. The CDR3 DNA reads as TGTGCCAGCAGTTACCCCTCGACTGCAACAGGGGGCTTCGAGCAGTACTTC. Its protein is CASSYPSTATGGFEQYF.

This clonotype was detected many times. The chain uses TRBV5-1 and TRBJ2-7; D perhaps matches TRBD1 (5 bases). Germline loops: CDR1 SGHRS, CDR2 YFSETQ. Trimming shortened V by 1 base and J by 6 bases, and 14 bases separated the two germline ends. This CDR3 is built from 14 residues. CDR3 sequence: CASSLMMGPPEQYF. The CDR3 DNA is TGCGCCAGCAGCTTGATGATGGGGCCGCCCGAGCAGTACTTC.

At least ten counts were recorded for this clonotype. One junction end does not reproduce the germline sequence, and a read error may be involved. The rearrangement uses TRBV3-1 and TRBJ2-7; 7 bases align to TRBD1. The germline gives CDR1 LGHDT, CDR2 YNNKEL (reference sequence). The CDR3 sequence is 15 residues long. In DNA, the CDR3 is TGTGCCAGCAGCTCTCGAGGGGGCGGCTACTACGGGCAGTACTTC. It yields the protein CASSSRGGGYYGQYF.

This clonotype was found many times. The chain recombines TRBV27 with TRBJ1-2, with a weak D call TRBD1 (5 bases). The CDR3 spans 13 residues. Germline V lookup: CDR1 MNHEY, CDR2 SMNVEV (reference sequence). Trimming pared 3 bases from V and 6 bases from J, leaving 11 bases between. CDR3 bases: TGTGCCAGCAGTTTCAGCCGGGGCGATGGCTACACCTTC. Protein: CASSFSRGDGYTF.

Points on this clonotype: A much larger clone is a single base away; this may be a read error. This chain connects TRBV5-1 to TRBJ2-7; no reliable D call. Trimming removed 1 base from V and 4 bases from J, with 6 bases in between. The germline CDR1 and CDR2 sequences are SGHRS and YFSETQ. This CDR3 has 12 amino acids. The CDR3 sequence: CASSLMGYEQYF. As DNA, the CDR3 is TGCGCCAGCAGCTTGATGGGTTACGAGCAGTACTTC.